This record covers a single T cell receptor beta chain. Its antigen is currently unknown. The study drew the donors from its roughly 130-subject validation cohort, separate from the approximately 700-subject first cohort. The sample comes from a study of cytomegalovirus exposure and HLA in healthy donors. V was trimmed by 4 bases and J by 2 bases, leaving 15 bases between them. CDR3 length: 15 residues. Germline V gives CDR1 SEHNR, CDR2 FQNEAQ (reference sequence). General study results and limits: Many donors carried some public TCRs, although rarity characterized most TCR sequences. The authors listed over 150 TCR beta chains as cytomegalovirus-associated. Accounts indicate the classifier identified cytomegalovirus status with strong specificity and sensitivity.

Produced via immunoSEQ multiplex PCR; TCRdb's table is partial and in-frame only. The sample lists some 73,000 clones; about 90% were seen once. Sequenced: PBMCs. The clonotype comes from a woman younger than 30 in good health and CMV-seropositive. The rearrangement links TRBV7-9 to TRBJ2-7; a possible D gene is TRBD1 (7 bases). In nucleotides, the CDR3 is TGTGCCAGCAGCTCAGACAGGGAGGAGCCCTACGAGCAGTACTTC. Protein sequence: CASSSDREEPYEQYF.